This TCR beta chain comes out of a study of blood T cell repertoires in COVID-19 (dated by TCRdb to 2020 to 2021). Notes on the research overall: Samples from collaborators originated in the United States, Italy and Spain and spanned both the acute and convalescent phases of COVID-19. The material from the prospective study consisted of cDNA or gDNA derived from T cells, B-cell-depleted T cells, or PBMCs. The dataset comprised deeply sampled blood TCRbeta repertoires from subjects exposed to, actively infected with, or recovered from COVID-19. The repertoires were released in a freely available public database meant as a resource for research on the immune response to SARS-CoV-2. Samples came from the ongoing ImmuneRACE study (first 160 participants) plus 1,254 subjects from 6 global collaborators. A de-identified subject ID, COVID-19 status, age in years and sex were almost always included in the sample metadata. Where available, HLA class I and class II types were obtained from metadata supplied by the sample provider rather than from assay-based typing.

A second Seattle source provided samples from volunteer blood donors who had recovered from COVID-19. Whole blood was collected in K2EDTA tubes by collaborating institutions according to the institutions' own protocols. For TCRbeta analysis, collaborators shipped samples in one of three forms: frozen whole blood, isolated PBMCs, or DNA extracted from either of those sample types. Details on this clone: It lacks a known antigen. No much larger clonotype is one base removed from it; base qualities were not supplied.

On the study overall, not on this receptor specifically: Clinical and demographic metadata were provided uncurated, with the amount varying by source and participant.

TCRbeta CDR3 regions were amplified from genomic DNA using the immunoSEQ Assay, a bias-controlled multiplex PCR. Turning to the authors' computational methods: The number of nucleated cells in each sample was estimated by amplification of reference gene primers within the assay. To quantify the absolute abundance of each unique TCRbeta CDR3 rearrangement, sequence reads were collapsed and filtered. For each sample, productive Simpson clonality was calculated as the square root of Simpson's diversity index across productive rearrangements. TCRdb provides this immuneACCESS table in a form limited to in-frame rearrangements. Some clones are lacking; in checked studies, under half of them reflect an unresolved V gene, and why the rest are absent is not known. That table furnishes V, J and clone size, whereas the DNA furnished D and trimming. The sample has 110,000 or so clones on record, 80% to 90% of them singletons. In total, the top ten clones hold approximately 7.2% of the sample.

Sequencing was done on a sample of peripheral blood. The sequence derives from an older man who had recovered from COVID-19.

The bases read TGCGCCAGCAGCTTGGGAGCAAGCTCTGGAAACACCATATATTTT. It translates to CASSLGASSGNTIYF. Rearrangement joined TRBV5-1 to TRBJ1-3; the D gene remains uncertain. Inclusive of the bounding cysteine and phenylalanine, the CDR3 is 15 residues long. The CDR3 DNA has 45 bases and is translated from base 1. Taken from the germline V gene, the CDR1 and CDR2 loops are SGHRS and YFSETQ. The junction carries 7 bases between V and J, which are trimmed by 0 bases and 0 bases respectively.